This T cell receptor (beta chain) was recovered during a study of blood T cell repertoires in COVID-19. Study context: COVID-19 samples, acute and convalescent, were from the United States, Italy and Spain. T cells, B-cell-depleted T cells, or PBMCs supplied cDNA or gDNA.

Profiled with immunoSEQ multiplex PCR; TCRdb holds only in-frame clones, not every one. This table has 300,000 to 350,000 clones, roughly 87% appearing once. The CDR3 is 12 residues long. The V and J ends lost 8 bases and 4 bases respectively, with 11 bases between them. Per germline, CDR1 LNHDA and CDR2 SQIVND (reference sequence). Participants had their cohort set by participant-reported clinical history. Cohort 3 donors counted as recovered after two negative PCRs, clearance, or resolved symptoms. The chain joins TRBV19 to TRBJ1-2; D ambiguous. Sequencing input: PBMCs or T cells enriched from blood (not recorded which). The source of this sequence is a young woman who had recovered from COVID-19. CDR3 sequence: CASASAAYGYTF. The DNA of the CDR3 is TGTGCCAGTGCCTCTGCGGCCTATGGCTACACCTTC. Full variable domain (rest looked up from reference TRBV19 and TRBJ1-2): DGGITQSPKYLFRKEGQNVTLSCEQNLNHDAMYWYRQDPGQGLRLIYYSQIVNDFQKGDIAEGYSVSREKKESFPLTVTSAQKNPTAFYLCASASAAYGYTFGSGTRLTVV.